The next 9 T cell receptor beta chains were all read from a single sample in a study of shared clonotypes between healthy human individuals. Sequencing used immunoSEQ multiplex PCR; TCRdb keeps in-frame clones, though not all of them. The sample lists millions of clones; 85% to 95% were seen once. Material: naive CD4+ T cells sorted from blood. Subset in this sample: CD45RA+ positively selected. These receptors originate from a man between 18 and 35 years old in good health.

The genes are TRBV6-6 and TRBJ2-5, with 12 bases lining up with TRBD2. From germline, CDR1 is MNHNY and CDR2 SVGAGI (reference sequence). V dropped 7 bases and J dropped 4; count of bases not matched to a gene: 4. CDR3 size: 14 residues. The DNA of the CDR3 is TGTGCCAGCACGACTAGCGGGGGAAGAGAGACCCAGTACTTC. Its translation: CASTTSGGRETQYF.

The CDR3 DNA sequence: TGTGCCAGCAGCCTCAGGGGCACTAATGAAAAACTGTTTTTT. This codes for CASSLRGTNEKLFF. The gene calls are TRBV2 and TRBJ1-4; D is possibly TRBD1 (6 bases). Germline lookup yields CDR1 SNHLY and CDR2 FYNNEI. The V end was cut by 6 bases, the J end by 2 bases, with 10 bases between. The CDR3 sequence is 14 residues long.

Remarks on this clone: The identical CDR3 is also encoded by other nucleotide sequences in the sample. V gene TRBV4-1 combines with J gene TRBJ2-3; possible D gene TRBD2, 5 bases. The CDR3 has 14 amino acids. Germline CDR1 and CDR2: MGHRA and YSYEKL. V lost 3 bases and J lost 1, with 8 bases in between. DNA for the CDR3: TGCGCCAGCAGCCAGCTCGGGGGCACAGATACGCAGTATTTT. It yields the protein CASSQLGGTDTQYF.

J is TRBJ2-5 and V is TRBV6-6; 10 bases agree with TRBD1. After removal of 2 bases from V and 5 bases from J, the junction contained 2 bases not matched to a gene. CDR1 and CDR2 (germline): MNHNY, SVGAGI (reference sequence). This CDR3 spans 14 amino acids. CDR3 bases: TGTGCCAGCAGTTACGGGGGACAGGGGGAGACCCAGTACTTC. Its translation: CASSYGGQGETQYF.

This clone has a handful of counts. The chain recombines TRBV7-9 with TRBJ1-1; 10 bases align to TRBD1. The CDR3 length is 15 residues. The germline V gene has CDR1 SEHNR and CDR2 FQNEAQ (reference sequence). The V and J ends lost 4 bases and 1 base, in that order; junction bases with no gene match: 3. CDR3 sequence: CASSSRQGANTEAFF. The DNA for the CDR3 is TGTGCCAGCAGCTCTAGACAGGGGGCGAACACTGAAGCTTTCTTT.

CDR3 sequence (DNA): TGTGCCAGCAGTTTAGCCGGGACTAGCGGCTCCTACGAGCAGTACTTC. It specifies CASSLAGTSGSYEQYF. The rearrangement joins TRBV28 to TRBJ2-7, with 11 bases fitting TRBD2. V lost 2 bases and J lost 0; bases outside the gene matches: 3. This CDR3 contains 16 residues. The germline V gene encodes CDR1 MDHEN and CDR2 SYDVKM.

The CDR3 protein is CASSQTVNTEAFF. In DNA, the CDR3 is TGTGCCAGCAGCCAGACGGTGAACACTGAAGCTTTCTTT. V and J are TRBV7-9 and TRBJ1-1, with D unresolved. CDR3 length equals 13 residues. CDR1 SEHNR and CDR2 FQNEAQ come from the germline V gene (reference sequence). Trimming cost V 5 bases and J 0 bases, with 7 bases left between them.

The rearrangement links TRBV30 to TRBJ1-1; 7 nucleotides match TRBD1. This CDR3 has 12 amino acids. V shed 5 bases, J shed 4 bases, and the junction held 4 bases outside the gene matches. Germline V gene data show CDR1 as GTSNPN and CDR2 as SVGIG (reference sequence). The chain's CDR3 is CAWQGDGTEAFF. The CDR3 DNA reads TGTGCCTGGCAGGGGGACGGCACTGAAGCTTTCTTT.

The chain has TRBV19 and TRBJ2-1; 7 nucleotides agree with TRBD2. Germline-derived CDR1 and CDR2 are LNHDA and SQIVND (reference sequence). The CDR3 has 14 residues. V gave up 7 bases and J gave up 7 bases; unmatched junction bases: 10. CDR3 amino acids: CASMGGAVGNEQFF. As DNA, the CDR3 is TGTGCCAGTATGGGAGGGGCCGTTGGGAATGAGCAGTTCTTC.